The rows below give T cell receptor beta chains drawn from one sample of a study of cytomegalovirus exposure and HLA in healthy donors. Here immunoSEQ multiplex PCR was the method, and the copy in TCRdb shows in-frame clones only, minus some. The sample yields about 130,000 clones, about 85% seen once. The sequenced sample consisted of PBMCs. Receptors were obtained from a boy younger than 18 in good health and CMV-seronegative. CDR3s include the opening cysteine and the closing phenylalanine or tryptophan. The order of the fields is D gene, J gene, clone size, V gene, CDR3 DNA, CDR3 protein. D genes are given only for firm matches. Some rows mark clone size as missing; the rest say once, few, many or name a class of expanded clone.

>-|TRBJ1-1|-|TRBV9
TGTGCCAGCAGCGTAGTTCGCGGGGTCTCGCCTGAAGCTTTCTTT
CASSVVRGVSPEAFF
>-|TRBJ2-5|-|TRBV7-7
TGTGCCAGCAGCTTAGGCCAGGTAGAGACCCAGTACTTC
CASSLGQVETQYF
>-|TRBJ2-7|-|TRBV2
TGTGCCAGCAGTGAAGAGGGCAGGGGCTACGAGCAGTACTTC
CASSEEGRGYEQYF
>TRBD2|TRBJ2-3|-|TRBV15
TGTGCCACCAGCAGAGAGGGCGGGGGGATCACAGATACGCAGTATTTT
CATSREGGGITDTQYF
>-|TRBJ1-2|-|TRBV19
TGTGCCAGTACCCAGACAGGAGCTTCTAACTATGGCTACACCTTC
CASTQTGASNYGYTF
>TRBD1|TRBJ1-3|-|TRBV7-8
TGTGCCAGCTTGGACAGGAGCTCTGGAAACACCATATATTTT
CASLDRSSGNTIYF
>TRBD2|TRBJ2-5|-|TRBV9
TGTGCCAGCAGCGTAGCCGGGACTAGCGCCCTCCAAGAGACCCAGTACTTC
CASSVAGTSALQETQYF
>TRBD2|TRBJ2-1|-|TRBV7-2
TGTGCCAGCAGCTTAGGGCCCAGGCTAGCGGGTGAGCAGTTCTTC
CASSLGPRLAGEQFF
>TRBD2|TRBJ2-7|-|TRBV19
TGTGCCAGTAGTAGTGCGGGGGGCCGCCAATCCTACGAGCAGTACTTC
CASSSAGGRQSYEQYF
>TRBD2|TRBJ2-1|-|TRBV6-5
TGTGCCAGCAGTTACCCAAGACTAGCGGGCTACAATGAGCAGTTCTTC
CASSYPRLAGYNEQFF
>-|TRBJ2-7|-|TRBV12-2
TGTGCAAGTCTCGGAGTCGACCCTGGGAGGCAGTACTTC
CASLGVDPGRQYF
>-|TRBJ1-6|-|TRBV10-2
TGCGCCAGCAGTGTCGGGAGCTCCTATAATTCACCCCTCCACTTT
CASSVGSSYNSPLHF
>-|TRBJ1-1|-|TRBV6-1
TGTGCCAGCAGCCCCAGGGGCCTGAGCACTGAAGCTTTCTTT
CASSPRGLSTEAFF
>-|TRBJ1-1|-|TRBV4-3
TGCGCCAGCAAATCTGGCAGCGTTGAAGCTTTCTTT
CASKSGSVEAFF
>TRBD2|TRBJ2-3|once|TRBV19
TGTGCCAGTAGTCCTGAACTAGCGGGAGGGCTAGATACGCAGTATTTT
CASSPELAGGLDTQYF
>TRBD1|TRBJ2-7|-|TRBV27
TGTGCCAGCAGTCCGTCAATCGGGACAGAAGATTACGAGCAGTACTTC
CASSPSIGTEDYEQYF
>-|TRBJ2-2|-|TRBV6-6
TGTGCCAGCAGTTACTCCCTCCCCGGGGAGCTGTTTTTT
CASSYSLPGELFF
>-|TRBJ2-7|-|TRBV7-8
TGTGCCAGCAGCTTAGCGTTTTTATACGAGCAGTACTTC
CASSLAFLYEQYF
>TRBD1|TRBJ1-3|-|TRBV29-1
TGCAGCGTTGAAGATTGGGGGGACAGGGTAGGAAACACCATATATTTT
CSVEDWGDRVGNTIYF
>TRBD2|TRBJ2-7|-|TRBV5-6
TGTGCCAGCGTATGGTCCCCGCGGGGGGGCGACGAGCAGTACTTC
CASVWSPRGGDEQYF
>-|TRBJ2-2|-|TRBV2
TGTGCCAGCAGTGAAGACGTAGCCGGGGAGCTGTTTTTT
CASSEDVAGELFF
>-|TRBJ1-1|-|TRBV14
TGTGCCAGCAGCCAAAATACAGGGACTGAAGCTTTCTTT
CASSQNTGTEAFF
>TRBD1|TRBJ2-7|-|TRBV7-2
TGTGCCAGCAGCGTGGGACAGGGATACGAGCAGTACTTC
CASSVGQGYEQYF
>-|TRBJ1-5|-|TRBV7-3
TGTGCCAGCAGCCGCACCCTCAGGGATAGCAATCAGCCCCAGCATTTT
CASSRTLRDSNQPQHF
>TRBD1|TRBJ2-2|few|TRBV6-1
TGTGCCATCATGCGACAGGGCCCGAACACCGGGGAGCTGTTTTTT
CAIMRQGPNTGELFF
>-|TRBJ1-1|few|TRBV5-4
TGTGCCAGCAGCTTGAATGACAGGAACACTGAAGCTTTCTTT
CASSLNDRNTEAFF
>TRBD1|TRBJ2-2|-|TRBV19
TGTGCCAGTAATTCTGGGACAGGTTTTTCCGGGGAGCTGTTTTTT
CASNSGTGFSGELFF
>-|TRBJ2-1|-|TRBV7-3
TGTGCCAGCAGCCTGAAACTCAGGGATAATGAGCAGTTCTTC
CASSLKLRDNEQFF
>TRBD1|TRBJ1-1|-|TRBV5-1
TGCGCCACCGCACCGGGGACAGGACTTAACACTGAAGCTTTCTTT
CATAPGTGLNTEAFF
>TRBD1|TRBJ1-1|-|TRBV5-1
TGCGCCAGCAGCGTGACAGGGAAGGGCACTGAAGCTTTCTTT
CASSVTGKGTEAFF
>-|TRBJ1-2|once|TRBV30
TGTGCCTGGAGTCCCCGGGTTATGGTGTATGGCTACCCCTTC
CAWSPRVMVYGYPF
>-|TRBJ1-1|-|TRBV25-1
TGTGCCAGCAGTGAAGTGGGGGCGCATACTGAAGCTTTCTTT
CASSEVGAHTEAFF
>-|TRBJ1-2|-|TRBV5-4
TGTGCCAGCAGCTTGGTGTACGGTAACTATGGCTACACCTTC
CASSLVYGNYGYTF
>-|TRBJ2-7|once|TRBV6-1
TGTGCCGCGTGGATGCGGGGTCTCTCCTACGAGCAGTACTTC
CAAWMRGLSYEQYF
>-|TRBJ1-2|-|TRBV19
TGTGCCAGTAGCCCACCACAGGGAAATGGCTACACCTTC
CASSPPQGNGYTF
>-|TRBJ1-2|-|TRBV9
TGTGCCAGCGAGGACAGTCACTCAGGCTACACCTTC
CASEDSHSGYTF
>-|TRBJ2-5|-|TRBV7-9
TGTGCCAGCAGCTTAGTCAGCCAAGAGACCCAGTACTTC
CASSLVSQETQYF
>-|TRBJ2-1|-|TRBV13
TGTGCCAGCAGCCCCCAGTCAGGATTCTCCTACAATGAGCAGTTCTTC
CASSPQSGFSYNEQFF
>TRBD1|TRBJ2-2|-|TRBV5-1
TGCGCCAGCAGCTACGGGACAGGGCCCACCGGGGAGCTGTTTTTT
CASSYGTGPTGELFF
>-|TRBJ1-4|-|TRBV2
TGTGCCAGCAGTGTTGCAGTGCACAATGAAAAACTGTTTTTT
CASSVAVHNEKLFF
>TRBD1|TRBJ2-5|-|TRBV5-4
TGTGCCAGCAGCTTTTCCGGGACAGGGGAGGGAGAGACCCAGTACTTC
CASSFSGTGEGETQYF
>-|TRBJ2-1|-|TRBV7-2
TGTGCCAGCAGCTCGAGCGGTTTTGAGCAGTTCTTC
CASSSSGFEQFF
>TRBD1|TRBJ2-7|-|TRBV7-9
TGTGCCAGCGACAGGGGCCCCGGACAGGTCTCCTACGAGCAGTACTTC
CASDRGPGQVSYEQYF
>-|TRBJ2-5|-|TRBV7-2
TGTGCCAGCAGCCCAAGGGGGGGGGCAGAGACCCAGTACTTC
CASSPRGGAETQYF